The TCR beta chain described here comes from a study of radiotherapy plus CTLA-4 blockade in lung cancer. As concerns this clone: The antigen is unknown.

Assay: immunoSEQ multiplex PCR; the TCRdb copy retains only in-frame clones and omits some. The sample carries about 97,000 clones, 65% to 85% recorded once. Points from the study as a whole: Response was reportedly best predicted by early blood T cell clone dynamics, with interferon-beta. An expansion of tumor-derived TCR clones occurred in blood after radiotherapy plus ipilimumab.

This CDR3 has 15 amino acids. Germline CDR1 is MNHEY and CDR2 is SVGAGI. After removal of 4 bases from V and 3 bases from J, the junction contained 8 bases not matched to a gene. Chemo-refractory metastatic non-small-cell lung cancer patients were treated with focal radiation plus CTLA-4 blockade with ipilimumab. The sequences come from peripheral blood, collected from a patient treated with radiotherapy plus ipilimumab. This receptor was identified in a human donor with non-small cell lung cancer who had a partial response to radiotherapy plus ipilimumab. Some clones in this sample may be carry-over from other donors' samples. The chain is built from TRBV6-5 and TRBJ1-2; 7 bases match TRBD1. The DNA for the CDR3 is TGTGCCAGCAGTTCGTTAGACAGGGTAGACTATGGCTACACCTTC. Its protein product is CASSSLDRVDYGYTF.